These 10 T cell receptor beta chains were all obtained from the same sample, sequenced in a study of T cells in Graves' hyperthyroidism and ophthalmopathy. What was amplified from RNA transcripts were TCR beta CDR3 regions. Researchers ran a first-round RT-PCR on the TCR CDR3 using the HTBI primer set. TCRdb fed the multiplex PCR reads into MiXCR, producing one record per CDR3 protein. The profile shows 250,000 to 300,000 distinct CDR3 sequences, more than 10% of them singletons. Material: blood. These receptors were collected from a young woman with Graves' hyperthyroidism that later progressed to Graves' ophthalmopathy.

The chain has TRBV6-5 and TRBJ2-7, with 14 bases identical to TRBD2. After removal of 4 bases from V and 1 base from J, the junction contained 12 bases not matched to a gene. CDR1 and CDR2 from the germline V gene are MNHEY and SVGAGI. The CDR3 spans 19 residues. The CDR3 loop reads CASSSGTSGRSRGSYEQYF. The CDR3 DNA reads TGTGCCAGCAGTTCTGGGACTAGCGGGAGATCCAGGGGATCCTACGAGCAGTACTTC.

This clonotype was detected many times. The rearrangement links TRBV3-1 to TRBJ2-7, with D hard to call. V gave up 5 bases and J gave up 4 bases, with 12 bases separating them. The CDR3 has 13 amino acids. Germline V gene sequence: CDR1 LGHDT, CDR2 YNNKEL (reference sequence). CDR3 in DNA: TGTGCCAGCAGCAGACGGTCCGGGTACGAGCAGTACTTC. Translation gives CASSRRSGYEQYF.

In its sample, this clonotype was seen many times. The chain is built from TRBV28 and TRBJ2-4; 7 bases match TRBD1. Trimming cost V 4 bases and J 3 bases; bases outside gene matches: 9. CDR1 and CDR2 (germline): MDHEN, SYDVKM. This CDR3 is 16 amino acids long. For the CDR3, the DNA is TGTGCCAGCAGTTCTCCGACAGGGTTGGGCAAAAACATTCAGTACTTC. As protein: CASSSPTGLGKNIQYF.

Points on this clonotype: With a much larger clone just one base away, this may be a read error. This chain connects TRBV12-3 or TRBV12-4 to TRBJ2-3; maybe TRBD2 (7 bases). The ends were cut back, 6 bases at V and 1 base at J, with 17 bases in the middle. The CDR3 is 16 amino acids. This CDR3 is CASSQTEGGRTDTQYF. The CDR3 nucleotides are TGTGCCAGCAGCCAGACAGAGGGGGGGCGCACAGATACGCAGTATTTT.

This clonotype occurred many times. CDR3 in amino acids: CASSLSRVDSYEQYF. CDR3 DNA sequence: TGTGCCAGCAGTTTGTCGCGGGTGGATTCCTACGAGCAGTACTTC. The chain couples TRBV28 to TRBJ2-7; a possible D gene is TRBD2 (5 bases). From germline, CDR1 is MDHEN and CDR2 SYDVKM. The CDR3 totals 15 residues. Trimming cost V 3 bases and J 1 base, with 13 bases left between them.

This clonotype was counted ten times or more. V usage is TRBV30 and J usage is TRBJ2-1; D is perhaps TRBD2 (7 bases). This CDR3 comprises 14 residues. V lost 2 bases to trimming and J lost 6 bases, with 14 bases between them. The germline V gene has CDR1 GTSNPN and CDR2 SVGIG (reference sequence). The CDR3 bases are TGTGCCTGGAGTCTAGGGGGGAGGGCCAATGAGCAGTTCTTC. Its protein is CAWSLGGRANEQFF.

The chain joins TRBV19 to TRBJ2-1, with D perhaps matching TRBD2 (5 bases). Germline-derived CDR1 and CDR2 are LNHDA and SQIVND (reference sequence). Trimming cost V 6 bases and J 5 bases, with 11 bases left between them. The CDR3 has 13 residues. The CDR3 is CASRRTENNEQFF. DNA for the CDR3: TGTGCCAGTAGGCGGACTGAAAACAATGAGCAGTTCTTC. Full variable domain (remainder filled in from reference TRBV19 and TRBJ2-1): DGGITQSPKYLFRKEGQNVTLSCEQNLNHDAMYWYRQDPGQGLRLIYYSQIVNDFQKGDIAEGYSVSREKKESFPLTVTSAQKNPTAFYLCASRRTENNEQFFGPGTRLTVL.

This clonotype was observed many times. The junction departs from the called germline gene at one end, perhaps through a read error. The chain carries TRBV29-1 and TRBJ2-7; 7 bases match TRBD1. The CDR3 runs 15 residues. The germline V gene has CDR1 SQVTM and CDR2 ANQGSEA. The DNA for the CDR3 is TGTGCGTACAGGGGAGTGGGCACTAGGGTTGGCGAGCAGTACTTC. Translation gives CAYRGVGTRVGEQYF.

This clonotype was observed a few times. This rearrangement joins TRBV5-6 to TRBJ2-3; no definite D call. V shed 1 base and J shed 2 bases, with 8 bases lying between them. The CDR3 spans 14 residues. CDR1 is SGHDT, CDR2 YYEEEE, per germline. CDR3 protein: CASSLSVSTDTQYF. CDR3 nucleotides: TGTGCCAGCAGCTTGTCGGTTTCCACAGATACGCAGTATTTT.

This clonotype was counted many times. The genes are TRBV6-1 and TRBJ2-7; D may be TRBD1 (6 bases). The CDR3 extends over 13 amino acids. The germline V gene has CDR1 MNHNS and CDR2 SASEGT. V lost 8 bases and J lost 4, with 15 bases in between. Here the CDR3 reads CASEEGHQYEQYF. CDR3 in DNA: TGTGCCAGCGAAGAGGGACATCAATACGAGCAGTACTTC.